The T cell receptor beta chain under discussion was sequenced for a study of cytomegalovirus exposure and HLA in healthy donors. Study-level results: Most sequenced TCRs were rare (though some public TCRs occurred in many donors). With further analysis later on, most CMV-associated TCR beta chains appeared HLA-restricted. A later analysis reportedly found fewer N-insertions in an Asian-associated ancestry cluster than the roughly 670-donor mean.

In the PCR, 60 Vbeta and 13 Jbeta primers were used. Generated by immunoSEQ multiplex PCR, the TCRdb table keeps only in-frame clones and is missing some. The sample records approximately 100,000 clones, 84% being singletons. This CDR3 has 16 residues. The germline V gene has CDR1 KGHSH and CDR2 LQKENI. A remark on this clone: Its antigen is as yet unknown.

This sequence originates from a woman between 18 and 30 years old in good health and CMV-seronegative. This sequence joins TRBV18 and TRBJ2-5, with 10 bases lining up with TRBD1. TRBJ2-7 matches the DNA end more closely, so the J call is doubtful. The sample consisted of PBMCs. CDR3 protein: CASSPRSDRGRSEQYF. The CDR3 coding sequence is TGTGCCAGCTCACCACGCAGTGACAGGGGGCGTTCCGAGCAGTACTTC.